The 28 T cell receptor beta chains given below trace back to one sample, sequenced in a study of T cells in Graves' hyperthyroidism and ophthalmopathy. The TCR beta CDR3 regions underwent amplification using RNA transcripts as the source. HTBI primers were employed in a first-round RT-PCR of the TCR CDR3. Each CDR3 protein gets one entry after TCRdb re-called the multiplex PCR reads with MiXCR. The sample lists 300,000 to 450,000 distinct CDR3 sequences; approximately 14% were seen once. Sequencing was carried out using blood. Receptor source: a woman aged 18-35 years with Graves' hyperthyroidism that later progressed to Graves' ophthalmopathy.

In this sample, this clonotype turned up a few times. CDR3 sequence reads: CATLSRGGANVLTF. CDR3 DNA: TGTGCCACCCTAAGTCGGGGTGGGGCCAACGTCCTGACTTTC. The chain couples TRBV2 to TRBJ2-6, with D possibly TRBD2 on 5 matching bases. With 10 bases removed from V and 3 bases from J, the gap between germline ends came to 13 bases. The CDR3 contains 14 residues. Germline V gives CDR1 SNHLY, CDR2 FYNNEI.

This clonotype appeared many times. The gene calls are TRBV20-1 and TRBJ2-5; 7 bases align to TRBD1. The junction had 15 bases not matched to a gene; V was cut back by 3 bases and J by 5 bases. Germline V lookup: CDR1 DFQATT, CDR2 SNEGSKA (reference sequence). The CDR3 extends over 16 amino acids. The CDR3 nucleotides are TGCAGTGCTAGGGTCACAGGGGTCGGGTACGGCGAGACCCAGTACTTC. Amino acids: CSARVTGVGYGETQYF.

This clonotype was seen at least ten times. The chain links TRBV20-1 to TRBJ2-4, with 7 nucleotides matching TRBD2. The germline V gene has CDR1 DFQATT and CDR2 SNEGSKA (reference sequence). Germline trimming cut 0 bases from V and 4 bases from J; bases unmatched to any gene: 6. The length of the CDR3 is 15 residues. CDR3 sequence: CSARDGGDQKNIQYF. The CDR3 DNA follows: TGCAGTGCTAGAGATGGGGGGGACCAAAAAAACATTCAGTACTTC.

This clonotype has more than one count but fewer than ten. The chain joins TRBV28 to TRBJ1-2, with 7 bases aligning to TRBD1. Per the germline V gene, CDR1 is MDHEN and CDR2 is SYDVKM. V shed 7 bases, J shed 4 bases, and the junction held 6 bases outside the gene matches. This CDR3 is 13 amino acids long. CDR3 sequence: CASNIQGGYGYTF. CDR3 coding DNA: TGTGCCAGCAATATCCAGGGGGGCTATGGCTACACCTTC.

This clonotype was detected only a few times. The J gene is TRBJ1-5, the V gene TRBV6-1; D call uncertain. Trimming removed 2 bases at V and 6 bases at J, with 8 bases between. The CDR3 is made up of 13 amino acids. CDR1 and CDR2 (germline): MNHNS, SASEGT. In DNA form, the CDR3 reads TGTGCCAGCAGTGAAATGTTGGCTCAGCCCCAGCATTTT. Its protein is CASSEMLAQPQHF.

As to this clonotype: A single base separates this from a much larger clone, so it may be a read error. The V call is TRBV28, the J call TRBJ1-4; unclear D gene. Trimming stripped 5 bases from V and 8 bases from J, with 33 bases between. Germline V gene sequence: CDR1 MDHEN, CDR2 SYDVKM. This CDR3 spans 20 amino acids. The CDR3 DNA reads TGTGCCAGCAGTCCAATTGGCCTAGAAGCGAACAGTGTCGGGAGAGAAAAACTGTTTTTT. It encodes CASSPIGLEANSVGREKLFF.

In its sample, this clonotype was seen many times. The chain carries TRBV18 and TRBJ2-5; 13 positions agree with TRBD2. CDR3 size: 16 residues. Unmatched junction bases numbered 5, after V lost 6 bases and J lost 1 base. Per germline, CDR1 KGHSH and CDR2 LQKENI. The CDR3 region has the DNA TGTGCCAGCTCTCAGGGACTAGCGGGGAGCCAAGAGACCCAGTACTTC. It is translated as CASSQGLAGSQETQYF.

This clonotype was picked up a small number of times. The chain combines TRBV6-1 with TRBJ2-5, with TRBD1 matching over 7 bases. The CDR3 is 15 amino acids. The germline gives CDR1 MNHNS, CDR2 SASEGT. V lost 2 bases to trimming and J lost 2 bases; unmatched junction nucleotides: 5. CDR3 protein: CASSELEGAQETQYF. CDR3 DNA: TGTGCCAGCAGTGAATTAGAGGGGGCACAAGAGACCCAGTACTTC.

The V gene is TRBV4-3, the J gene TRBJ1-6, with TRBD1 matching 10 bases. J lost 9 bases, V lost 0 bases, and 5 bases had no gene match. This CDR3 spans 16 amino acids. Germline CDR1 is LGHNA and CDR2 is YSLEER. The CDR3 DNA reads TGCGCCAGCAGCCAAGACTTGGACAGGGGGATTTCACCCCTCCACTTT. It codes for CASSQDLDRGISPLHF.

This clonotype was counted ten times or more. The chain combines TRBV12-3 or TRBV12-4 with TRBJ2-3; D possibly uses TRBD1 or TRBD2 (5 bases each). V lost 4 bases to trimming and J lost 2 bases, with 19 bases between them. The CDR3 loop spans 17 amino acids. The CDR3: CASSSINGTVITDTQYF. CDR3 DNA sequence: TGTGCCAGCAGTTCCATAAACGGGACCGTGATCACAGATACGCAGTATTTT.

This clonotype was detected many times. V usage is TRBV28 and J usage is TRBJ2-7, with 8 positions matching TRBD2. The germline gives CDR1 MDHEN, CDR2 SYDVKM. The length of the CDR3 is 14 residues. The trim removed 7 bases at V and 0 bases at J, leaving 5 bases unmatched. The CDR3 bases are TGTGCCAGCACTCACAGCGGGAGCTCCTACGAGCAGTACTTC. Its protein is CASTHSGSSYEQYF.

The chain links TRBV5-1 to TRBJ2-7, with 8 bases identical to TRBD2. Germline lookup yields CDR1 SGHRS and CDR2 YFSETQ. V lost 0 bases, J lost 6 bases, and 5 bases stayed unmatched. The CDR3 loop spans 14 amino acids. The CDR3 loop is CASSLVGLGGEQYF. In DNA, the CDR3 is TGCGCCAGCAGCTTGGTGGGACTAGGTGGCGAGCAGTACTTC.

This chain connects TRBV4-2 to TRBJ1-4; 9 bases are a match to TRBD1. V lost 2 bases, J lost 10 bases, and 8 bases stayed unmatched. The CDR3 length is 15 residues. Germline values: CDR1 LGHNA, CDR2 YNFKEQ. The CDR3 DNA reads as TGTGCCAGCAGCCAAAAGTGGACAGGGGTCGGAAAACTGTTTTTT. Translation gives CASSQKWTGVGKLFF.

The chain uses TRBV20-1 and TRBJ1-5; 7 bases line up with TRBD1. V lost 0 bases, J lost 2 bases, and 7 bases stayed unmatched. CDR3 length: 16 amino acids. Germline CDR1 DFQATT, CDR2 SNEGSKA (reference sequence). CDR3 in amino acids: CSAREPHRGGNQPQHF. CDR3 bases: TGCAGTGCTAGAGAACCGCACAGGGGAGGCAATCAGCCCCAGCATTTT.

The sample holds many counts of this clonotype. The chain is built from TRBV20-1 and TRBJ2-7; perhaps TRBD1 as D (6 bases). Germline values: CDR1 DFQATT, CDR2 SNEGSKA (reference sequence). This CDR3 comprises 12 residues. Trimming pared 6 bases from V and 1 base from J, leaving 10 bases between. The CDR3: CSAFTGSYEQYF. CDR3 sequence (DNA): TGCAGTGCATTTACAGGGTCCTACGAGCAGTACTTC.

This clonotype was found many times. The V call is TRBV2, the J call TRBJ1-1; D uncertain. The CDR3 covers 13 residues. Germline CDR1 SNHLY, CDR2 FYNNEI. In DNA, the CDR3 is TGTGTGAGCAGTGAGGGAAGGAACACTGAAGCTTTCTTT. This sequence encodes CVSSEGRNTEAFF.

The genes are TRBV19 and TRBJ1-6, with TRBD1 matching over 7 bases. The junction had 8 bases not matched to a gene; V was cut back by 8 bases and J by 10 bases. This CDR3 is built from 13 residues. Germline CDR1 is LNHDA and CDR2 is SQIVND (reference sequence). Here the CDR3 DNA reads TGTGCCAGTTCTATCACAGGGGAATCACCCCTCCACTTT. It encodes CASSITGESPLHF.

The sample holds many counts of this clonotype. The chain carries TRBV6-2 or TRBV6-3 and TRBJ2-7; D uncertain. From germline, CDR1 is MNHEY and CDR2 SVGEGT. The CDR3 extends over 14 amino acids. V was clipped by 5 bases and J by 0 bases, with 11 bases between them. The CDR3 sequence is CASSQLYYSYEQYF. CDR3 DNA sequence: TGTGCCAGCAGTCAACTCTATTACTCCTACGAGCAGTACTTC.

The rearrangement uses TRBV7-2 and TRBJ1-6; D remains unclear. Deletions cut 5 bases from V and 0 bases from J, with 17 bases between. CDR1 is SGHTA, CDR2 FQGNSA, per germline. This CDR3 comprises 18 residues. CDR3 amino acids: CASSPLVAESSYNSPLHF. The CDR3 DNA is TGTGCCAGCAGCCCATTGGTTGCAGAGAGCTCCTATAATTCACCCCTCCACTTT.

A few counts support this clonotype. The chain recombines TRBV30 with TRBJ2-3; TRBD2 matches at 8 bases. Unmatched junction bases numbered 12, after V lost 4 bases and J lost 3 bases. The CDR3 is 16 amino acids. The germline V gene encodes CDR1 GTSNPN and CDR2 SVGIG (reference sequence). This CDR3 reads CAWNPLLREETDTQYF. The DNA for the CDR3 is TGTGCCTGGAACCCCCTACTGCGGGAGGAAACAGATACGCAGTATTTT.

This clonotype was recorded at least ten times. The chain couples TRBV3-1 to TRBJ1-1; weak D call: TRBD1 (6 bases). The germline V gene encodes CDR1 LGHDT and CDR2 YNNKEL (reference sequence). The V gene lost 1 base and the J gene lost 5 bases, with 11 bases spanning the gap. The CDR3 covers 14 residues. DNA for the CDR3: TGTGCCAGCAGCCAAGCCTCGCAGGGGACTGAAGCTTTCTTT. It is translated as CASSQASQGTEAFF.

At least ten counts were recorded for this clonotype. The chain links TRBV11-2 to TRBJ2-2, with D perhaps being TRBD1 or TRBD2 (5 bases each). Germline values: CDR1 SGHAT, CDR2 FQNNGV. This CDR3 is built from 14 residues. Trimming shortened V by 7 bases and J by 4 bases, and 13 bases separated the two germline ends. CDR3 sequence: CASTEQAGTGELFF. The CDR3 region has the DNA TGTGCCAGCACCGAACAGGCGGGCACCGGGGAGCTGTTTTTT.

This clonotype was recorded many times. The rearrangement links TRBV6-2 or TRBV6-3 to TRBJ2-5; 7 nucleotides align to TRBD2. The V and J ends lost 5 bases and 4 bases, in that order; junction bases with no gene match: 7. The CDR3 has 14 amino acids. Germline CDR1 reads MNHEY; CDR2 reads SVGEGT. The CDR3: CASSPSGITETQYF. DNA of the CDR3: TGTGCCAGCAGTCCCAGCGGGATTACAGAGACCCAGTACTTC.

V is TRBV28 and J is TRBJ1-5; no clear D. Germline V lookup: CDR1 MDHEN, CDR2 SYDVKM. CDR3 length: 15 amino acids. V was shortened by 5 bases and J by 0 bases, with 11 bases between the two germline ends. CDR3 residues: CASSVRWGSNQPQHF. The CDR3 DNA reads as TGTGCCAGCAGTGTAAGGTGGGGTAGCAATCAGCCCCAGCATTTT.

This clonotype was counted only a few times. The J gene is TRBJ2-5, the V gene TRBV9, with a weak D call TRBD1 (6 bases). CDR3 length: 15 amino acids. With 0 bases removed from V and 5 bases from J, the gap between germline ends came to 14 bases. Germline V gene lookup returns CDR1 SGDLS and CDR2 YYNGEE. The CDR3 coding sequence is TGTGCCAGCAGCGTAGATTCGGGGCAGGGGGAGACCCAGTACTTC. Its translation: CASSVDSGQGETQYF.

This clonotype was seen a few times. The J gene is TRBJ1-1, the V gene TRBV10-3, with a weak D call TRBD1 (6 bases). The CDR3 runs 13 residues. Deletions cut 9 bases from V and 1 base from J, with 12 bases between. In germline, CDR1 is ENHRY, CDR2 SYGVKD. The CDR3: CAMRGAGNTEAFF. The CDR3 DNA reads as TGTGCCATGCGGGGGGCGGGGAACACTGAAGCTTTCTTT.

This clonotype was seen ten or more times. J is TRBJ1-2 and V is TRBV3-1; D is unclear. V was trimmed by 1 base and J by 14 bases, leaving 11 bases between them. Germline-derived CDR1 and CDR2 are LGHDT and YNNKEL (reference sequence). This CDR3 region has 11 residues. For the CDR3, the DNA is TGTGCCAGCAGCCAAGGACTTGGGGAAACCTTC. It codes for CASSQGLGETF. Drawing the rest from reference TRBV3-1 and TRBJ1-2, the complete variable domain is DTAVSQTPKYLVTQMGNDKSIKCEQNLGHDTMYWYKQDSKKFLKIMFSYNNKELIINETVPNRFSPKSPDKAHLNLHINSLELGDSAVYFCASSQGLGETFGSGTRLTVV.

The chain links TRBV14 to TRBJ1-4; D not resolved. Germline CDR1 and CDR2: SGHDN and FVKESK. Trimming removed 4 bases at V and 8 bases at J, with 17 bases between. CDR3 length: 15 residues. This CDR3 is CASSRVEVFGEKLFF. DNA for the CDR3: TGTGCCAGCAGCCGCGTGGAGGTCTTCGGCGAAAAACTGTTTTTT.